This T cell receptor (beta chain) was recovered during a study of OX40 agonist ivuxolimab in advanced cancers. At the level of the study: Subjects had a mean age of about 60 years, with a range of roughly 20 to 79; less than 90% were male.

The length of the CDR3 is 16 residues. Per the germline V gene, CDR1 is SGHRS and CDR2 is YFSETQ. V shed 0 bases and J shed 0 bases, with 11 bases lying between them. The protocol was immunoSEQ multiplex PCR, while the TCRdb copy is restricted to in-frame clones and leaves out a portion. This table has more than 50,000 clones, about 88% appearing once. This clone was counted once. The sequence derives from an adult with an advanced solid tumor such as melanoma, head and neck, liver or kidney cancer. This sample comprised CD4+ or CD8+ T cells sorted from blood, obtained in a trial of the OX40 agonist ivuxolimab. V usage is TRBV5-1 and J usage is TRBJ2-3; D not certain. CDR3 nucleotide sequence: TGCGCCAGCAGCTTGGGGGCTACGACTAGCACAGATACGCAGTATTTT. As protein: CASSLGATTSTDTQYF.